Each of the 25 T cell receptor delta chains below was sequenced from the same sample in a study of gamma-delta chains in newborns, infants, children. TCRdb re-called the reads with CATT. The sample gives about 16,000 delta-chain clones, around 7% of which show up once; around 22% is in the top ten. The sample comprised blood. Every receptor here comes from a child who was a newborn, infant or young child, either healthy, febrile or measles-vaccinated (not recorded which).

Of note for this clone: A junction end diverges from the germline sequence, so it may reflect a read error. CDR3 in amino acids: CAFTGGYFLTTQLFF. Here the CDR3 DNA reads TGTGCCTTTACTGGGGGATACTTTTTGACAACACAACTCTTCTTT. This chain links TRDV3 with TRDJ2; 11 nucleotides match TRDD3. Germline-derived CDR1 and CDR2 are TVYSNPD and GDNSRS (reference sequence). The CDR3 runs to 15 residues.

Remarks on this clone: Other nucleotide sequences from this sample produce the same CDR3. The chain is built from TRDV2 and TRDJ3; TRDD3 agrees at 12 bases. The V segment lost 0 bases and the J segment 4 bases; nucleotides outside the gene matches: 6. The CDR3 runs to 19 residues. Germline values: CDR1 GEAIGNYY, CDR2 EKD. CDR3 nucleotides: TGTGCCTGTGACACCGTCTGGGGGATACGGAGTTGGGACACCCGACAGATGTTTTTC. This translates into CACDTVWGIRSWDTRQMFF.

This clone was observed a handful of times. This DNA translates differently at residue 12 from the TCRdb protein, which is that of a much larger clone; a read error is likely, and the protein shown is the DNA's own translation. The same CDR3 also results from other DNA sequences found in this sample. J is TRDJ2 and V is TRDV2; 8 bases map to TRDD3. This CDR3 contains 15 residues. Germline CDR1 reads GEAIGNYY; CDR2 reads EKD. CDR3 nucleotide sequence: TGTGCCTGTGACACACTGGGGGCCCGGACAGCACACCTCTTCTTT. Translated: CACDTLGARTAHLFF.

This clone turned up a few times. The identical CDR3 is also encoded by other nucleotide sequences in the sample. The CDR3 DNA sequence: TGTGCCTGTGACACTCTCCTTACTGGGGTCCTTGACTCCTGGGACACCCGACAGATGTTTTTC. As protein: CACDTLLTGVLDSWDTRQMFF. The rearrangement links TRDV2 to TRDJ3; TRDD3 matches at 7 bases. There are 21 residues in the CDR3. V dropped 1 base and J dropped 0; count of bases not matched to a gene: 14. Germline V CDR1 and CDR2: GEAIGNYY, EKD.

This clone occurred a few times. The J gene is TRDJ3, the V gene TRDV2; D possibly uses TRDD2 or TRDD3 (5 bases each). Trimming removed 3 bases from V and 0 bases from J, with 26 bases in between. CDR1 and CDR2 (germline): GEAIGNYY, EKD. CDR3 length: 22 residues. This CDR3 reads CACDESPSDGMPCSWDTRQMFF. CDR3 DNA sequence: TGTGCCTGTGACGAAAGCCCTTCGGATGGGATGCCCTGCTCCTGGGACACCCGACAGATGTTTTTC.

This clone showed up many times. This is likely an artifact of a read error, given a far larger clone one base away. Other DNA sequences within the sample encode an identical CDR3. This chain joins TRDV2 and TRDJ1; 10 bases agree with TRDD3. Germline-derived CDR1 and CDR2 are GEAIGNYY and EKD. The trim removed 3 bases at V and 2 bases at J, leaving 2 bases unmatched. The length of the CDR3 is 14 residues. CDR3 region: CACDALGDTDKLIF. The CDR3, as DNA: TGTGCCTGTGACGCACTGGGGGATACCGATAAACTCATCTTT.

This clone rates as medium-sized. Different DNA sequences within this sample yield the same CDR3. The CDR3 region has the DNA TGTGCCTGTGACACCTGGGGGACCCATCCCTGGGACACCCGACAGATGTTTTTC. Amino acids: CACDTWGTHPWDTRQMFF. The chain couples TRDV2 to TRDJ3; 7 bases fit TRDD3. The CDR3 totals 18 residues. Germline CDR1 is GEAIGNYY and CDR2 is EKD. The V segment lost 0 bases and the J segment 2 bases; nucleotides outside the gene matches: 6.

This clone is labeled medium-sized (0.01 to 0.1%). The identical CDR3 is also encoded by other nucleotide sequences in the sample. The rearrangement links TRDV2 to TRDJ3; TRDD3 agrees at 9 bases. The CDR3 extends over 18 amino acids. Looked up from germline, CDR1 is GEAIGNYY and CDR2 is EKD. V trimming: 0 bases; J trimming: 0 bases; junction bases outside the gene matches: 2. DNA of the CDR3: TGTGCCTGTGACACCTACTGGGGGAGCTCCTGGGACACCCGACAGATGTTTTTC. Translating gives CACDTYWGSSWDTRQMFF.

This clone was seen ten or more times. V is TRDV2 and J is TRDJ3, with D perhaps TRDD3 (6 bases). This CDR3 is 17 amino acids long. Germline CDR1 is GEAIGNYY and CDR2 is EKD. V lost 2 bases to trimming and J lost 0 bases, with 10 bases between them. CDR3 protein: CACDSTGFSWDTRQMFF. The DNA for the CDR3 is TGTGCCTGTGACAGTACTGGGTTCTCCTGGGACACCCGACAGATGTTTTTC.

This clone appeared a few times. This DNA translates differently at residue 8 from the TCRdb protein, which is that of a much larger clone; a read error is likely, and the protein shown is the DNA's own translation. The chain uses TRDV2 and TRDJ3; TRDD3 aligns across 7 bases. V shed 0 bases and J 2 bases; nucleotides not matched to a gene: 3. Germline CDR1 GEAIGNYY, CDR2 EKD. This CDR3 has 17 residues. The CDR3 protein is CACDTLGGTWDTRQMFF. For the CDR3, the DNA is TGTGCCTGTGACACCCTGGGGGGTACCTGGGACACCCGACAGATGTTTTTC.

Comment on this clone: TCRdb pairs this DNA with a much larger clone's protein that differs at residue 13, likely a read error; the protein shown was translated from the DNA. In DNA form, the CDR3 reads TGTGCCTGTGACACCCCCTCTGGGGGTCTCTCCTGGGTCACCCGACAGATGTTTTTC. Amino acid sequence: CACDTPSGGLSWVTRQMFF. The J gene is TRDJ3, the V gene TRDV2, with TRDD3 matching over 7 bases. This CDR3 has 19 amino acids. Germline lookup yields CDR1 GEAIGNYY and CDR2 EKD.

This chain links TRDV2 with TRDJ3; TRDD3 matches 8 bases. The CDR3 loop spans 19 amino acids. CDR1 and CDR2 from the germline V gene are GEAIGNYY and EKD. The trim removed 3 bases at V and 0 bases at J, leaving 9 bases unmatched. This chain's CDR3 is CACDVLGGRSSWDTRQMFF. The CDR3 DNA is TGTGCCTGTGACGTACTGGGGGGCCGAAGCTCCTGGGACACCCGACAGATGTTTTTC.

In this sample, this clone turned up a few times. This may be a read error, as it is one base from a much larger clone. The gene calls are TRDV2 and TRDJ3, with 9 bases fitting TRDD3. The ends lost 2 bases at V and 0 bases at J; junction bases unmatched: 7. CDR1 GEAIGNYY and CDR2 EKD come from the germline V gene. The CDR3 has 19 residues. The chain's CDR3 is CACDNVLGESSWDTRQMFF. The CDR3 coding sequence is TGTGCCTGTGACAACGTACTGGGGGAGAGCTCCTGGGACACCCGACAGATGTTTTTC.

This clone was counted a few times. This DNA's translation and the protein TCRdb lists, from a much larger clone, do not match at residue 9, likely due to a read error; the protein shown is translated from the DNA. Different DNA sequences within this sample yield the same CDR3. The gene calls are TRDV2 and TRDJ3; TRDD3 aligns across 7 bases. Germline V gene lookup returns CDR1 GEAIGNYY and CDR2 EKD. This CDR3 region has 19 residues. The V and J ends lost 0 bases and 0 bases, in that order; junction bases with no gene match: 7. CDR3 residues: CACDTGWGVRSWDTRQMFF. CDR3 nucleotides: TGTGCCTGTGACACCGGCTGGGGGGTACGCTCCTGGGACACCCGACAGATGTTTTTC.

This clone turned up a few times. The chain has TRDV2 and TRDJ3, with 11 bases lining up with TRDD3. There are 18 residues in the CDR3. The V gene end was trimmed by 3 bases and the J gene end by 2 bases; junction bases not matched to a gene: 5. The germline V gene encodes CDR1 GEAIGNYY and CDR2 EKD. As DNA, the CDR3 is TGTGCCTGTGACCATATACTGGGGGATACCTGGGACACCCGACAGATGTTTTTC. It specifies CACDHILGDTWDTRQMFF.

This clone came up a few times. This sample includes further DNA sequences coding for the same CDR3. V is TRDV2 and J is TRDJ1; D might be TRDD3 (6 bases). The CDR3 covers 14 residues. V lost 3 bases to trimming and J lost 0 bases, with 10 bases between them. Germline CDR1 and CDR2: GEAIGNYY and EKD. Written as DNA, the CDR3 is TGTGCCTGTGACTGGGGGCTGTACACCGATAAACTCATCTTT. Translating gives CACDWGLYTDKLIF.

This clone was seen more than once but under ten times. TCRdb's listed protein matches a much larger clone and diverges from this DNA's translation at residue 11, likely through a read error; the protein shown comes from the DNA. V and J are TRDV2 and TRDJ3, with D uncertain. The CDR3 covers 13 residues. The germline CDR1 and CDR2 sequences are GEAIGNYY and EKD. In DNA form, the CDR3 reads TGTGCCTGTGACACCTGGGACACCCGACAGGTGTTTTTC. This gives the protein CACDTWDTRQVFF.

The chain uses TRDV2 and TRDJ3; TRDD3 matches 13 bases. V was clipped by 3 bases and J by 4 bases; unmatched bases: 14. The CDR3 totals 21 residues. Germline CDR1 GEAIGNYY, CDR2 EKD. CDR3 protein: CACDPTHTGGYATWDTRQMFF. The CDR3 DNA reads TGTGCCTGTGACCCAACCCATACTGGGGGATACGCAACATGGGACACCCGACAGATGTTTTTC.

This CDR3 is CACDGLGDTNSWDTRQMFF. CDR3 nucleotide sequence: TGTGCCTGTGACGGACTGGGGGATACTAATTCCTGGGACACCCGACAGATGTTTTTC. This sequence joins TRDV2 and TRDJ3, with TRDD3 identical over 12 bases. CDR1 is GEAIGNYY and CDR2 is EKD in the germline V gene. V lost 3 bases, J lost 1 base, and 6 bases stayed unmatched. CDR3 length equals 19 residues.

In regard to this clone: The same CDR3 is also encoded by other DNA sequences in this sample. The J gene is TRDJ3, the V gene TRDV2; TRDD3 agrees at 8 bases. Germline V CDR1 and CDR2: GEAIGNYY, EKD. The CDR3 has 18 residues. Unmatched junction bases numbered 5, after V lost 1 base and J lost 1 base. In nucleotides, the CDR3 is TGTGCCTGTGACACGGCTGGGGGAAGATCCTGGGACACCCGACAGATGTTTTTC. The encoded protein is CACDTAGGRSWDTRQMFF.

About this clone: This may arise from a read error, as a much more abundant clone is one base away. Other nucleotide sequences in the sample specify the same CDR3. The rearrangement joins TRDV2 to TRDJ3; 10 bases match TRDD3. After removal of 0 bases from V and 0 bases from J, the junction contained 4 bases not matched to a gene. Per germline, CDR1 GEAIGNYY and CDR2 EKD. The CDR3 has 19 residues. This chain's CDR3 is CACDTWGIQSSWDTRQMFF. Here the CDR3 DNA reads TGTGCCTGTGACACCTGGGGGATACAAAGCTCCTGGGACACCCGACAGATGTTTTTC.

This clone was seen only a few times. The chain is built from TRDV2 and TRDJ3; 13 bases agree with TRDD3. Losses at the gene ends were 3 bases for V and 0 bases for J; bases not matched to a gene: 10. This CDR3 is built from 21 residues. Germline-derived CDR1 and CDR2 are GEAIGNYY and EKD. The CDR3 sequence is CACDSLLGDTRNSWDTRQMFF. DNA of the CDR3: TGTGCCTGTGACTCCCTACTGGGGGATACGCGGAACTCCTGGGACACCCGACAGATGTTTTTC.

The rearrangement uses TRDV2 and TRDJ3; weak D call: TRDD3 (6 bases). This CDR3 has 18 amino acids. Germline V lookup: CDR1 GEAIGNYY, CDR2 EKD. Trimming stripped 3 bases from V and 0 bases from J, with 14 bases between. The CDR3 protein is CACDWGPPFSWDTRQMFF. The CDR3, as DNA: TGTGCCTGTGACTGGGGGCCCCCCTTCTCCTGGGACACCCGACAGATGTTTTTC.

This clone was detected ten times or more. A far larger clone is a single base away, which makes a read error likely. The chain uses TRDV2 and TRDJ3, with TRDD3 as a possible D gene (6 bases). V was shortened by 0 bases and J by 0 bases, with 8 bases between the two germline ends. The V gene's germline CDR1 is GEAIGNYY and CDR2 EKD. The CDR3 is made up of 17 amino acids. CDR3 coding DNA: TGTGCCTGTGACACCGGGGGGAGCTCCTGGGACACCCGACAGATGTTTTTC. The encoded protein is CACDTGGSSWDTRQMFF.

This clone was seen a few times. Other DNA sequences in this specimen translate into the identical CDR3. The chain uses TRDV2 and TRDJ3, with 8 positions matching TRDD3. The V gene end was trimmed by 3 bases and the J gene end by 0 bases; junction bases not matched to a gene: 9. Germline CDR1 is GEAIGNYY and CDR2 is EKD. The CDR3 totals 19 residues. The CDR3 sequence is CACDSLGDSSSWDTRQMFF. CDR3 nucleotide sequence: TGTGCCTGTGACTCTTTGGGGGATTCCAGCTCCTGGGACACCCGACAGATGTTTTTC.